This T cell receptor beta chain is drawn from a study of T cell clonotyping in hematopoietic cell transplantation. This CDR3 has 17 residues. With V trimmed by 3 bases and J by 0 bases, 10 bases remained unmatched. Germline CDR1 reads LGHNA; CDR2 reads YNFKEQ. TCRdb's table, derived via immunoSEQ multiplex PCR, lists solely in-frame clones and lacks some. Here the sample spans about 16,000 clones, 80% to 90% being singletons. Points from the study as a whole: Without cell sorting, CD4 versus CD8 contributions remain unresolved. At the given depth, recipient repertoires were over 95% de novo clonotypes. Recipient TCR diversity dropped after transplant; expanded clonotypes rose from day 30 to 180.

Turning to this clone: Its antigen is not identified.

The J gene is TRBJ2-7, the V gene TRBV4-2, with 8 nucleotides matching TRBD2. The source is a woman aged 40 to 50 in good health. Some clones in this sample may be carry-over from other donors' samples. The sequenced sample consisted of peripheral blood mononuclear cells. This CDR3 reads CASSQATGTRGSYEQYF. The DNA of the CDR3 is TGTGCCAGCAGCCAGGCCACCGGGACTAGGGGCTCCTACGAGCAGTACTTC.